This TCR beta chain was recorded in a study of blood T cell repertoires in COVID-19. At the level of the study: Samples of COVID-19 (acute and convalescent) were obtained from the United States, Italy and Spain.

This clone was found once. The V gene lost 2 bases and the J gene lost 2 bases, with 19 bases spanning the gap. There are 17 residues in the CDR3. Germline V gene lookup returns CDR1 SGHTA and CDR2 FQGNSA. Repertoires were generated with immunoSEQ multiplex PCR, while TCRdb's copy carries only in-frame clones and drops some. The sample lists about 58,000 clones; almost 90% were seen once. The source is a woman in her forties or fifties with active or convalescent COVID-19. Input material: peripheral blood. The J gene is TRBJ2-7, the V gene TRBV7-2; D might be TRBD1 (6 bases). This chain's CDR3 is CASSLSRGRRTAYEQYF. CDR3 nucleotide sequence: TGTGCCAGCAGCTTAAGCAGAGGCAGAAGGACAGCCTACGAGCAGTACTTC. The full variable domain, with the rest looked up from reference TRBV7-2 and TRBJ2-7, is GAGVSQSPSNKVTEKGKDVELRCDPISGHTALYWYRQSLGQGLEFLIYFQGNSAPDKSGLPSDRFSAERTGGSVSTLTIQRTQQEDSAVYLCASSLSRGRRTAYEQYFGPGTRLTVT.